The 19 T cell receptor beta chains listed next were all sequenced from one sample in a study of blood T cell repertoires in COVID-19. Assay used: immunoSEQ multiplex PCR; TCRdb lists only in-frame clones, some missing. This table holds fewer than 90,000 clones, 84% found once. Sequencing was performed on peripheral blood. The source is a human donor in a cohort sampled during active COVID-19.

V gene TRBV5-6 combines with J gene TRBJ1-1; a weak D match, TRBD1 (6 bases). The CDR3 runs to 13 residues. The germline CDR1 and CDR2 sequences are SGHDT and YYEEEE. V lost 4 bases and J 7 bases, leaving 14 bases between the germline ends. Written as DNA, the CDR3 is TGTGCCAGCAGCAAAGTCTCGACAGGTGAAGCTTTCTTT. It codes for CASSKVSTGEAFF.

The CDR3 region is CASSPLTSVLTDTQYF. In DNA form, the CDR3 reads TGTGCCAGCTCACCGTTGACTAGCGTTCTCACAGATACGCAGTATTTT. V is TRBV18 and J is TRBJ2-3, with 8 bases lining up with TRBD2. The CDR3 contains 16 residues. Germline CDR1 and CDR2: KGHSH and LQKENI. Trimming at V came to 3 bases and at J to 2 bases, leaving 7 bases not matched to a gene.

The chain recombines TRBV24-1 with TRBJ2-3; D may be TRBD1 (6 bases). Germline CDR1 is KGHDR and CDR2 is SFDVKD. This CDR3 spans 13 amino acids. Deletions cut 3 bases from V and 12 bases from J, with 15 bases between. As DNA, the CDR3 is TGTGCCACCAGTGATCCCCGGGACACGGCCCAGTATTTT. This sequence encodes CATSDPRDTAQYF.

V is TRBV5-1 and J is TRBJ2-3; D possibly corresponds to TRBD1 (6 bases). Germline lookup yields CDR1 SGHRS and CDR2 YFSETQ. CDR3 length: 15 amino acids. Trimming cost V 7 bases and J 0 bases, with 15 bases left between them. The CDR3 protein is CASAEGQGSTDTQYF. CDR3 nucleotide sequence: TGCGCCAGCGCTGAGGGGCAGGGGAGCACAGATACGCAGTATTTT.

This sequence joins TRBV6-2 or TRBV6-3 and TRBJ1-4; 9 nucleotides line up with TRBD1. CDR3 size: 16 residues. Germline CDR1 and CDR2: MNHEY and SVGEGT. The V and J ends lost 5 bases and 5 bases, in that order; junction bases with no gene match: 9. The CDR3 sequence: CASSRRLTGGNEKLFF. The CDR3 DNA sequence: TGTGCCAGCAGTCGCAGGTTGACAGGGGGGAATGAAAAACTGTTTTTT.

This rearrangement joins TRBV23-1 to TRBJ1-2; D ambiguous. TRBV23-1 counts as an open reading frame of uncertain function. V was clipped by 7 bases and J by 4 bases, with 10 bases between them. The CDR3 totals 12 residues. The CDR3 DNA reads TGCGCCAGCAAAGGGAGAGGCTATGGCTACACCTTC. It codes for CASKGRGYGYTF.

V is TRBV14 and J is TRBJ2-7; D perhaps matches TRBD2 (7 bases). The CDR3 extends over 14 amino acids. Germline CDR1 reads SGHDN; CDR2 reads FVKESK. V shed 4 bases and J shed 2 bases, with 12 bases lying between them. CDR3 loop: CASSPRGGAYEQYF. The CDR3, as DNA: TGTGCCAGCAGCCCGCGAGGGGGGGCCTACGAGCAGTACTTC.

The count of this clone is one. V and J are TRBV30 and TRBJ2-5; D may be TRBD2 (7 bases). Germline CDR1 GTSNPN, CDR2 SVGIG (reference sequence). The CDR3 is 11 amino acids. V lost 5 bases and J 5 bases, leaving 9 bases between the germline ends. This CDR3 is CAWSGGETQYF. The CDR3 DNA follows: TGTGCCTGGTCGGGGGGCGAGACCCAGTACTTC. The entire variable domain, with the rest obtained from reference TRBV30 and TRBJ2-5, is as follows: SQTIHQWPATLVQPVGSPLSLECTVEGTSNPNLYWYRQAAGRGLQLLFYSVGIGQISSEVPQNLSASRPQDRQFILSSKKLLLSDSGFYLCAWSGGETQYFGPGTRLLVL.

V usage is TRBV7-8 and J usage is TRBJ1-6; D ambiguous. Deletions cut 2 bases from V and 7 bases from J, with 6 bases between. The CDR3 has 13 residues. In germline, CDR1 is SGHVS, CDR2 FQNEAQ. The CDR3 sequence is CASSLLGNSPLHF. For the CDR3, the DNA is TGTGCCAGCAGCTTACTCGGGAATTCACCCCTCCACTTT.

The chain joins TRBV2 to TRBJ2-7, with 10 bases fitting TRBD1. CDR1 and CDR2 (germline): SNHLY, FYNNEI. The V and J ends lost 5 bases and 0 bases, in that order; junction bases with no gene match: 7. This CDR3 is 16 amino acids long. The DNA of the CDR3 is TGTGCCAGCAGTCCGGGACAGGGGCCCTTCTCCTACGAGCAGTACTTC. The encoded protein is CASSPGQGPFSYEQYF.

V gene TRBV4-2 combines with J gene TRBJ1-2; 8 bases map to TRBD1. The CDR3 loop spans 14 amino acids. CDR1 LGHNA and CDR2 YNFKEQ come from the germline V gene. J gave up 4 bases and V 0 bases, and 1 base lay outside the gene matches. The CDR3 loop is CASSQEDRGYGYTF. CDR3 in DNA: TGTGCCAGCAGCCAAGAAGACAGGGGCTATGGCTACACCTTC.

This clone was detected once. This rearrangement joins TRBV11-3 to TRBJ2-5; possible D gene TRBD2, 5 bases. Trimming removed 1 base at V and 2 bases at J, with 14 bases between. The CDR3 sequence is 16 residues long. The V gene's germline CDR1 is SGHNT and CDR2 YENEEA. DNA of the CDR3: TGTGCCAGCAGCTTAGGAGCGAGCGGCAGACAAGAGACCCAGTACTTC. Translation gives CASSLGASGRQETQYF.

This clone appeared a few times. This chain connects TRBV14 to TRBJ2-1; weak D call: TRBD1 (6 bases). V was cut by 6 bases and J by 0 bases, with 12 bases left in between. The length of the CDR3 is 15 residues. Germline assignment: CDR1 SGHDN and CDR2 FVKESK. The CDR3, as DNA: TGTGCCAGCAGTGTGGGACAATTCTCCTACAATGAGCAGTTCTTC. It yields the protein CASSVGQFSYNEQFF.

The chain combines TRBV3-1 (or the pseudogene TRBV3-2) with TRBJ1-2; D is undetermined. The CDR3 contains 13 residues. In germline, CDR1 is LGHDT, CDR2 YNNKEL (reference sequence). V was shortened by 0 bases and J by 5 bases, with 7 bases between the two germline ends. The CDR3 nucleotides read TGTGCCAGCAGCCAAGATCGAGCTTATGGCTACACCTTC. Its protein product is CASSQDRAYGYTF.

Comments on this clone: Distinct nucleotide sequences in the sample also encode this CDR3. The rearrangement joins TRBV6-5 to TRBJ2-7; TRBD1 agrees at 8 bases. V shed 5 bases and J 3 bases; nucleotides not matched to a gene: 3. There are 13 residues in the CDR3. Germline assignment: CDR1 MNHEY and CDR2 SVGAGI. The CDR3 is CASSLDRGYEQYF. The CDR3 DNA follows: TGTGCCAGCAGTCTAGACAGGGGCTACGAGCAGTACTTC.

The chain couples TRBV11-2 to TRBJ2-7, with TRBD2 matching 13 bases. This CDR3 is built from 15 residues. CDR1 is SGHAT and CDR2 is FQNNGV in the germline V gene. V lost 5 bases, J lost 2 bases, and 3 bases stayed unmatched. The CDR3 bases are TGTGCCAGCAGCGAGGGACTAGCGGGGCCCTACGAGCAGTACTTC. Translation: CASSEGLAGPYEQYF.

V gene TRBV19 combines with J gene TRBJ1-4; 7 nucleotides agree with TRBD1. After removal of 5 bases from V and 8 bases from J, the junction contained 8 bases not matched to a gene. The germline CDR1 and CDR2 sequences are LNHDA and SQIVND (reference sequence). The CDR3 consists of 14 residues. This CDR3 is CASSGTALGEKLFF. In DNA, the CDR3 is TGTGCCAGTAGTGGGACAGCCTTGGGCGAAAAACTGTTTTTT.

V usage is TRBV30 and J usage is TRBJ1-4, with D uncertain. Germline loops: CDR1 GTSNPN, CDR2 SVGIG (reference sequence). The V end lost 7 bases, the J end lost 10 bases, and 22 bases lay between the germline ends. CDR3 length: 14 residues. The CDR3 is CASPEVGSVGKLFF. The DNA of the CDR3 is TGTGCCTCACCCGAGGTAGGAAGCGTTGGAAAACTGTTTTTT. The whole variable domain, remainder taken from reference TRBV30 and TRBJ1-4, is SQTIHQWPATLVQPVGSPLSLECTVEGTSNPNLYWYRQAAGRGLQLLFYSVGIGQISSEVPQNLSASRPQDRQFILSSKKLLLSDSGFYLCASPEVGSVGKLFFGSGTQLSVL.

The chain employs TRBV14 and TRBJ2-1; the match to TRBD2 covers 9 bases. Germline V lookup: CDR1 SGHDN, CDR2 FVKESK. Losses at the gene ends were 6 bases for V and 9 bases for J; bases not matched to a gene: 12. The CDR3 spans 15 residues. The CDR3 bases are TGTGCCAGCAGTCGGTATAGCGGGGGCTATGCTGAGCAGTTCTTC. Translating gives CASSRYSGGYAEQFF. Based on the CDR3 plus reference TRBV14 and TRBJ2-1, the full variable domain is EAGVTQFPSHSVIEKGQTVTLRCDPISGHDNLYWYRRVMGKEIKFLLHFVKESKQDESGMPNNRFLAERTGGTYSTLKVQPAELEDSGVYFCASSRYSGGYAEQFFGPGTRLTVL.